This T cell receptor beta chain was profiled in a study of blood T cells in healthy people across ages. Study conclusions and caveats: Estimated diversity, derived from one million T cells, was regarded as an underestimate. The long-lived group displayed more naive CD4+ cells, plus higher diversity, than the aged donors did.

A few counts support this clonotype. Its antigen is as yet unknown. Total RNA extraction produced at least 6 micrograms (per sample) for the study. From germline, CDR1 is MNHNY and CDR2 SVGAGI (reference sequence). V lost 1 base to trimming and J lost 6 bases; unmatched junction nucleotides: 7. This CDR3 is 16 amino acids long. A J-beta primer mix and a sample-barcoded 5' primer were used in a second PCR of about 7 to 12 cycles. Each cDNA molecule, via a template-switch adaptor with 12 random nucleotides, was tagged. A single record per CDR3 protein comes from TCRdb applying MiXCR to the 5' RACE reads. The profile covers roughly 900,000 distinct CDR3 sequences, with around 46% appearing a single time and over 10% taken by the ten largest.

Sequenced input: blood. The V and J genes are TRBV6-6 and TRBJ2-1; 9 bases are a match to TRBD2. This sequence originates from a man younger than 45 in good health. The CDR3 region is CASSYLGGGARNEQFF. The CDR3 nucleotides read TGTGCCAGCAGTTACTTGGGCGGGGGGGCGCGCAATGAGCAGTTCTTC.